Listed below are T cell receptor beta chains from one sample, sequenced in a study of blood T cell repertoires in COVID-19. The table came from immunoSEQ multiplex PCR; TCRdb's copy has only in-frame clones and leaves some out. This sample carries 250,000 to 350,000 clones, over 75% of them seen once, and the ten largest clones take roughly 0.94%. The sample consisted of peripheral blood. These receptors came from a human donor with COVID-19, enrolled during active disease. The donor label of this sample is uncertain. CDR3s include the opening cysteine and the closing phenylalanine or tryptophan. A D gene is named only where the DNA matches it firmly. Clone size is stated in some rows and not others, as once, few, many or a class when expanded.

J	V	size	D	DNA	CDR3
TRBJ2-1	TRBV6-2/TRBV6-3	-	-	TGTGCCAGCAGTTACGATTCCGGGGATGAGCAGTTCTTC	CASSYDSGDEQFF
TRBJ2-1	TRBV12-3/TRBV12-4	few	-	TGTGCCAGCAGTTCTACTTATTCGCGCGAGCAGTTCTTC	CASSSTYSREQFF
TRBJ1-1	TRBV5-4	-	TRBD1	TGTGCCAGCAGCCCCACACAGGGGCCTGAAGCTTTCTTT	CASSPTQGPEAFF
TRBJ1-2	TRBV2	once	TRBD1	TGTGCCAGCAGGGGATTGGGGACAGGGAATGGCTACACCTTC	CASRGLGTGNGYTF
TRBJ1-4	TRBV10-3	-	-	TGTGCCATCAGTCTGGACAGACTTGAAAAACTGTTTTTT	CAISLDRLEKLFF
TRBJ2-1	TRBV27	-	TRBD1	TGTGCCAGCAGTTCCGGGGACAGTAGCTCCTACAATGAGCAGTTCTTC	CASSSGDSSSYNEQFF
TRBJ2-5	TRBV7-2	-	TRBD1	TGTGCCAGCAGCTTTGTAAAGGGACAGCAAGAGACCCAGTACTTC	CASSFVKGQQETQYF
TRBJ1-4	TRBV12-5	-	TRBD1	TGTGCTAGTGGTTTGGGGGACAGTTCGAATGAAAAACTGTTTTTT	CASGLGDSSNEKLFF
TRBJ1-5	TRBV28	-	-	TGTGCCAGCAGTAGCGGGGGCCTAAATCAGCCCCAGCATTTT	CASSSGGLNQPQHF
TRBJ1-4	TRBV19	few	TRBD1	TGTGCCAGTGGCGACAGGGGTGAAAAACTGTTTTTT	CASGDRGEKLFF
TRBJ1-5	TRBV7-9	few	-	TGTGCCAGCAGCCCCCGCAGGGAGGGACCTGTGGGGGAGCCCCAGCATTTT	CASSPRREGPVGEPQHF
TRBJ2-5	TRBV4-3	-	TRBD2	TGCGCCAGCAGCCAGAGCGGGAGCGGAGAGACCCAGTACTTC	CASSQSGSGETQYF
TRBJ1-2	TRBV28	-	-	TGTGCCAGCAGTTTTTATGCCCCCCAGGGATATGGCTACACCTTC	CASSFYAPQGYGYTF
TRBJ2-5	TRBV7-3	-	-	TGTGCCAGCAGCTTGGGGAGGAGAGAGACCCAGTACTTC	CASSLGRRETQYF
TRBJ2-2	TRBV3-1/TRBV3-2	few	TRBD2	TGTGCCAGCAGCCCCCCGGCGGCGGGAGGGCCTAGGCACACCGGGGAGCTGTTTTTT	CASSPPAAGGPRHTGELFF
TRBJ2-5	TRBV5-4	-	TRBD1	TGTGCCAGCAGTCCAAGGGACAGGCAAGAGACCCAGTACTTC	CASSPRDRQETQYF
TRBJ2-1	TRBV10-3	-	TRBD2	TGTGCCATCAGGTTTGTGGTAGCGGGTTTGAGCAATGAGCAGTTCTTC	CAIRFVVAGLSNEQFF
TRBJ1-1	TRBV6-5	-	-	TGTGCCAGCAGTTACTCTGGGCAGTGGAACACTGAAGCTTTCTTT	CASSYSGQWNTEAFF
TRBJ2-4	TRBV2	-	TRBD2	TGTGCCAGCAGGCTAGCGGGGGGGAGTCTAGCCAAAAACATTCAGTACTTC	CASRLAGGSLAKNIQYF
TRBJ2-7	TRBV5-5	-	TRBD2	TGTGCCAGCAGTTCCCTCCGACTAGCGGGAGTCAACGAGCAGTACTTC	CASSSLRLAGVNEQYF
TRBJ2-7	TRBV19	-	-	TGTGCCAGTAGTATAGCGCGGGATGGGTCCTACGAGCAGTACTTC	CASSIARDGSYEQYF
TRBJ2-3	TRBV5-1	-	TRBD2	TGCGCCAGCAGCTTGGTCTCTAGCGGATCAGATACGCAGTATTTT	CASSLVSSGSDTQYF
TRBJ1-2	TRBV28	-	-	TGTGCCAGCAGCATCGGGGGGGGCAAGAAGAGTGGCTACACCTTC	CASSIGGGKKSGYTF
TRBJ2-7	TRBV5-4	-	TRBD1	TGTGCCAGCAGCTTGGTCCTCGGGACAGGGTACGAGCAGTACTTC	CASSLVLGTGYEQYF
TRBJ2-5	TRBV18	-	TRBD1	TGTGCCAGCTCACCACCACAGGGGCAGGGAGAGACCCAGTACTTC	CASSPPQGQGETQYF
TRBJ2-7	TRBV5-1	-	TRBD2	TGCGCCAGCAGCCAGCAATTGGGACTAAGCTACGAGCAGTACTTC	CASSQQLGLSYEQYF
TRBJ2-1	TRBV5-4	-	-	TGTGCCAGCAAACCAGGGCCTACCTCCTACAATGAGCAGTTCTTC	CASKPGPTSYNEQFF
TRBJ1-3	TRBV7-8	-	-	TGTGCCAGCAGCGCTCTAGGAGCTGGCGACACCATATATTTT	CASSALGAGDTIYF
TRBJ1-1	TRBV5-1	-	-	TGCGCCAGCAGCTTGGAGGGACAAAGGGACACTGAAGCTTTCTTT	CASSLEGQRDTEAFF
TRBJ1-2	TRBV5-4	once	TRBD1	TGTGCCAGCAGCTTGGACAGGGGGCATGAGGAAGGCTACACCTTC	CASSLDRGHEEGYTF